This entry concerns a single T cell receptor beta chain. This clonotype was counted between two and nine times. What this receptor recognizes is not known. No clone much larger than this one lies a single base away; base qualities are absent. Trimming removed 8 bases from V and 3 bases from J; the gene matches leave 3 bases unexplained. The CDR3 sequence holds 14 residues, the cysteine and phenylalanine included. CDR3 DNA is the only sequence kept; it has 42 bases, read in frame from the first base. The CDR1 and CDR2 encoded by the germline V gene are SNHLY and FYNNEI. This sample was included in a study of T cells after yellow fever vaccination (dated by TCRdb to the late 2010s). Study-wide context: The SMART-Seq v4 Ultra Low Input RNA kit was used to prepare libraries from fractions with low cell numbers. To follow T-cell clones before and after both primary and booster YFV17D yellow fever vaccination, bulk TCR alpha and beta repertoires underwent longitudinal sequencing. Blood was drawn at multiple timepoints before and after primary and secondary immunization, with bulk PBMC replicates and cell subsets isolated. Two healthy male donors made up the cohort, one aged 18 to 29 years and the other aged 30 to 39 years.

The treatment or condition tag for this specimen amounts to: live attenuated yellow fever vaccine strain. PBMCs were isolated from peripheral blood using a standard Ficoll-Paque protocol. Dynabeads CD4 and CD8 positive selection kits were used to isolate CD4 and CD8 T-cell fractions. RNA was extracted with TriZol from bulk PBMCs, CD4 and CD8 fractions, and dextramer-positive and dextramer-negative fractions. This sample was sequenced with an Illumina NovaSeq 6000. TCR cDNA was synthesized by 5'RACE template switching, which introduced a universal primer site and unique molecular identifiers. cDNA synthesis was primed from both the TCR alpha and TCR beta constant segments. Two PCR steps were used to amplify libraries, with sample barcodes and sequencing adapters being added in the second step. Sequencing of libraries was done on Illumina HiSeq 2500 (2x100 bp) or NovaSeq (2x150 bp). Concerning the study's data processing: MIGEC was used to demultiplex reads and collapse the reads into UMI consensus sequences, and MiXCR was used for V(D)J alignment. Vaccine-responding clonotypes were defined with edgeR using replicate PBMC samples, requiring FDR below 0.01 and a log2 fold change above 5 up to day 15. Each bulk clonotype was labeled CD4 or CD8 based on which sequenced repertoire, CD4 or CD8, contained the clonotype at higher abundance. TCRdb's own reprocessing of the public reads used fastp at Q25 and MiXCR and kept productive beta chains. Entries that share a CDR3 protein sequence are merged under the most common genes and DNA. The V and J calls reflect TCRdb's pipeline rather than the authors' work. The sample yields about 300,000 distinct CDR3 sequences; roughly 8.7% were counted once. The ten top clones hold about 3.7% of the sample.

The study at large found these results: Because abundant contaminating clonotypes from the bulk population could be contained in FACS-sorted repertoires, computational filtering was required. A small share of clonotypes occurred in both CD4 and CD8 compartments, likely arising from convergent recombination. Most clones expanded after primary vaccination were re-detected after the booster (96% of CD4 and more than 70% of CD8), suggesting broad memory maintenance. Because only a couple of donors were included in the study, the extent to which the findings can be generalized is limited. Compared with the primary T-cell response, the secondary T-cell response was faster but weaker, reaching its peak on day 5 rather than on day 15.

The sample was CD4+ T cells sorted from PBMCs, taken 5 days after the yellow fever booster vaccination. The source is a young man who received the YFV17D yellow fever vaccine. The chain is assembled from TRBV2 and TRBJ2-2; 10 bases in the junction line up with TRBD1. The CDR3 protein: CASCGTGDTGELFF. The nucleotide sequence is TGTGCCAGCTGCGGGACAGGGGACACCGGGGAGCTGTTTTTT.